This entry is about one T cell receptor (beta chain). The CDR3 runs to 15 residues. Germline V lookup: CDR1 MNHEY, CDR2 SVGEGT. Trimming cost V 4 bases and J 5 bases, with 15 bases left between them. These data are taken from a study of blood T cell repertoires in COVID-19. On the study more broadly: Whether acute or convalescent, the COVID-19 samples came from the United States, Italy and Spain. From T cells, B-cell-depleted T cells, or PBMCs came the material, which was cDNA or gDNA.

In the authors' methods: From reference gene primer amplification, estimates of nucleated cell counts were derived. Repertoires were generated with immunoSEQ multiplex PCR, while TCRdb's copy carries only in-frame clones and drops some. V, J and clone size were drawn from that table, and D and trimming were deduced from the DNA. The sample has a few hundred thousand clones, around 82% seen once. V is TRBV6-2 or TRBV6-3 and J is TRBJ2-1; the D gene is possibly TRBD1 (6 bases). This TCR came from a woman aged 18-29 years with acute or convalescent COVID-19. Sequences were obtained from peripheral blood. CDR3 sequence reads: CASSWQGPLNNEQFF. In DNA form, the CDR3 reads TGTGCCAGCAGTTGGCAGGGGCCTCTAAACAATGAGCAGTTCTTC.